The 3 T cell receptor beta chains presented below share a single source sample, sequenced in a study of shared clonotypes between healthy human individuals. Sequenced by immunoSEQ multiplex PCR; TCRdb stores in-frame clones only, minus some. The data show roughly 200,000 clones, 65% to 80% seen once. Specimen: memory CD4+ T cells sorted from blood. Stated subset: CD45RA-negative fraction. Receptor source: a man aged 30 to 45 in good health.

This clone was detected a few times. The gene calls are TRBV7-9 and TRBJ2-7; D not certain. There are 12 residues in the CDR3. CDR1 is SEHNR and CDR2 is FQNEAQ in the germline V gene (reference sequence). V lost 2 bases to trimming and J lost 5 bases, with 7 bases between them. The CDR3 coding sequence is TGTGCCAGCAGCTTAAGCATTGACGAGCAGTACTTC. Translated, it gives CASSLSIDEQYF. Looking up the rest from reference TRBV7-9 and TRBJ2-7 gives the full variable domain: DTGVSQNPRHKITKRGQNVTFRCDPISEHNRLYWYRQTLGQGPEFLTYFQNEAQLEKSRLLSDRFSAERPKGSFSTLEIQRTEQGDSAMYLCASSLSIDEQYFGPGTRLTVT.

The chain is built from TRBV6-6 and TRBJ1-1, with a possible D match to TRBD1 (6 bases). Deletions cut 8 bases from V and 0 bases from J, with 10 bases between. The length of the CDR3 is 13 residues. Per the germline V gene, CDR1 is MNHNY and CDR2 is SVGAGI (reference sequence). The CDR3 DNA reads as TGTGCCAGCCGCAGGGGATTGAACACTGAAGCTTTCTTT. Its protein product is CASRRGLNTEAFF.

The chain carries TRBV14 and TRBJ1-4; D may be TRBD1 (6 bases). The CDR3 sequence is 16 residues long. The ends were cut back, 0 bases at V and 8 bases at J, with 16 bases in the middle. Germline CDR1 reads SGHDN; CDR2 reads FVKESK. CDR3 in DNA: TGTGCCAGCAGCCAAGAACCGGGACATCTGGGGGAAAAACTGTTTTTT. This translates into CASSQEPGHLGEKLFF.